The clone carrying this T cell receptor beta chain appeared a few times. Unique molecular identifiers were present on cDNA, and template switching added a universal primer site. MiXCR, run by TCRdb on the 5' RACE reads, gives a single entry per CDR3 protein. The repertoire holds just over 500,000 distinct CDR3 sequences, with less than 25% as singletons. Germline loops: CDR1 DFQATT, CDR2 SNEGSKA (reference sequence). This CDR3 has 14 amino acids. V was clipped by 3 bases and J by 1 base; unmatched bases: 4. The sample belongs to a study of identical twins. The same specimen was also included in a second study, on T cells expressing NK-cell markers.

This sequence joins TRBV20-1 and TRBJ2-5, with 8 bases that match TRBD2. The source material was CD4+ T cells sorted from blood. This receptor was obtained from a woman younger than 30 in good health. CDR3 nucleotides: TGCAGTGCTAGCCGGGGGGGCCCCCAAGAGACCCAGTACTTC. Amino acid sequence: CSASRGGPQETQYF.